A selection of T cell receptor beta chains follows, all from one sample in a study of T cell changes during pregnancy in multiple sclerosis. Sequenced by immunoSEQ multiplex PCR; TCRdb stores in-frame clones only, minus some. The sample has about 65,000 clones; roughly 92% are singletons. The material sequenced was CD8+ T cells from peripheral blood mononuclear cells, taken in the third trimester of pregnancy. The receptors were gathered from a female donor in good health, enrolled as a control in a pregnancy study. Each CDR3 is given with its conserved first and last residue. A D gene is named only where the DNA matches it firmly. The listing skips clone size in some rows; elsewhere it reads once, few, many or a size class.

d_call v_call clone_size cdr3_aa
TRBD1 TRBV4-1 . CASSLGQGGGYTF
. TRBV30 . CAWSVLASDTQYF
TRBD2 TRBV7-9 . CASSPNPAGPETQYF
TRBD2 TRBV9 . CASSASGGPYNEQFF
TRBD1 TRBV7-9 . CASSPTTGQEAGELFF
TRBD1 TRBV7-3 . CASSLAGDRVDTQYF
. TRBV7-9 . CASSAGDAQHF
. TRBV9 . CASSAPSEGPSGWDTQYF
TRBD1 TRBV6-1 . CASSVGTGNTEAFF
TRBD1 TRBV7-3 few CASSLMTGGNTEAFF
. TRBV12-5 few CASGTSPNTEAFF
TRBD1 TRBV30 few CAWSSGTGMNGYTF
. TRBV4-3 . CASSQDRVYNEQFF
TRBD2 TRBV5-1 . CAGNSSGGVRGEQFF
TRBD2 TRBV2 once CASGGGLGEETQYF
TRBD1 TRBV15 . CATSTDRGQVQPQHF